The clone carrying this T cell receptor (beta chain) has just one count. V was cut by 8 bases and J by 6 bases, with 11 bases left in between. There are 12 residues in the CDR3. Germline V CDR1 and CDR2: ENHRY, SYGVKD. Original handling: Nucleated cell counts were estimated from reference gene primer amplification. Profiling relied on immunoSEQ multiplex PCR, and the TCRdb table lists in-frame clones only, not all of them. For V, J and clone size, that table is used; D and trimming come from the DNA. Of 55,000 to 70,000 clones listed, around 80% are singletons. These data are taken from a study of blood T cell repertoires in COVID-19.

The sequencing sample was made of peripheral blood. The rearrangement links TRBV10-3 to TRBJ2-1; D not resolved. This TCR was sampled from a woman aged 60-70 years with acute or convalescent COVID-19. The CDR3 is CAIRGRSNEQFF. In nucleotides, the CDR3 is TGTGCCATCCGAGGTCGGAGCAATGAGCAGTTCTTC.